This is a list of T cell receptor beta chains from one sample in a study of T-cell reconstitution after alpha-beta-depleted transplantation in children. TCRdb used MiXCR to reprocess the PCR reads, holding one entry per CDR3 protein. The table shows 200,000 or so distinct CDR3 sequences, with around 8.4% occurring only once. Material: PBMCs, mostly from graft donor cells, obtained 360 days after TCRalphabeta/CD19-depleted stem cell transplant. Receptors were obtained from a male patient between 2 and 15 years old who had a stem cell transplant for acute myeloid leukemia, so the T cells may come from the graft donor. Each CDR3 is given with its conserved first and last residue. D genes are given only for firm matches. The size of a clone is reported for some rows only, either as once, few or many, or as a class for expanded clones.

CDR3nt: TGTGCCAGCAGTGAAGATATCCAAGTAAGGGCCACAGATACGCCGTATTTT
CDR3aa: CASSEDIQVRATDTPYF
v_gene: TRBV2
j_gene: TRBJ2-3
abundance: NA
d_gene: NA

CDR3nt: TGCGCCAGCAGCTGGGAGGGGGGCACAGATACGCAGTATTTT
CDR3aa: CASSWEGGTDTQYF
v_gene: TRBV5-1
j_gene: TRBJ2-3
abundance: few
d_gene: NA

CDR3nt: TGCAGTGCCCTCGACAGCCCGGGGGAAAAACTGTTTTTT
CDR3aa: CSALDSPGEKLFF
v_gene: TRBV20-1
j_gene: TRBJ1-4
abundance: many
d_gene: NA

CDR3nt: TGTGCCAGCAGTTACCCCCCTGGGGTCGGAAACACCATATATTTT
CDR3aa: CASSYPPGVGNTIYF
v_gene: TRBV6-5
j_gene: TRBJ1-3
abundance: few
d_gene: NA

CDR3nt: TGCAGCGATCCGAGCGGGACCTCCTACGAGCAGTACTTC
CDR3aa: CSDPSGTSYEQYF
v_gene: TRBV29-1
j_gene: TRBJ2-7
abundance: many
d_gene: TRBD2

CDR3nt: TGTGCCAGCAGCATACAGGGGCGGAATCAGCCCCAGCATTTT
CDR3aa: CASSIQGRNQPQHF
v_gene: TRBV12-3/TRBV12-4
j_gene: TRBJ1-5
abundance: NA
d_gene: TRBD1

CDR3nt: TGTGCCAGCAGGCACGGGACTAGCACGCCAGATACGCAGTATTTT
CDR3aa: CASRHGTSTPDTQYF
v_gene: TRBV2
j_gene: TRBJ2-3
abundance: few
d_gene: TRBD2

CDR3nt: TGCGCCAGCAGCTTGAGGGACAGCCCGTCCACTGAAGCTTTCTTT
CDR3aa: CASSLRDSPSTEAFF
v_gene: TRBV5-1
j_gene: TRBJ1-1
abundance: NA
d_gene: TRBD1

CDR3nt: TGCGCCAGCAGCTTGGTAGGACTAGCGGGAGAAGAGACCCAGTACTTC
CDR3aa: CASSLVGLAGEETQYF
v_gene: TRBV5-1
j_gene: TRBJ2-5
abundance: NA
d_gene: TRBD2

CDR3nt: TGTGCCAGCAGTAACTGGGGGGAGGGGGAGCTGTTTTTT
CDR3aa: CASSNWGEGELFF
v_gene: TRBV12-3/TRBV12-4
j_gene: TRBJ2-2
abundance: few
d_gene: NA

CDR3nt: TGTGCCAGCAGCCTTCGGGGGGAGAAAGAGACCCAGTACTTC
CDR3aa: CASSLRGEKETQYF
v_gene: TRBV7-9
j_gene: TRBJ2-5
abundance: few
d_gene: TRBD2

CDR3nt: TGTGCCAGCAGCCCGCGGGTGGCGGAGACCCAGTACTTC
CDR3aa: CASSPRVAETQYF
v_gene: TRBV12-3/TRBV12-4
j_gene: TRBJ2-5
abundance: many
d_gene: NA

CDR3nt: TGCAGCGTTGGCGACACTAGCGGGAGCGTGTGGCAAGAGACCCAGTACTTC
CDR3aa: CSVGDTSGSVWQETQYF
v_gene: TRBV29-1
j_gene: TRBJ2-5
abundance: many
d_gene: TRBD2

CDR3nt: TGTGCCAGCAGTGCCCCCGGCCCCGGGCCTGAGCAGTTCTTC
CDR3aa: CASSAPGPGPEQFF
v_gene: TRBV2
j_gene: TRBJ2-1
abundance: NA
d_gene: NA

CDR3nt: TGTGCCAGCAGCTTAGGGTGGGGGGCGCAGTACAATGAGCAGTTCTTC
CDR3aa: CASSLGWGAQYNEQFF
v_gene: TRBV7-2
j_gene: TRBJ2-1
abundance: many
d_gene: NA

CDR3nt: TGTGCCAGCAGCCGGGGATGGGAAGCTTTCTTT
CDR3aa: CASSRGWEAFF
v_gene: TRBV7-2
j_gene: TRBJ1-1
abundance: few
d_gene: NA

CDR3nt: TGCGCCAGCAGCCAAAGTGAGACTAGCGGTACCTACGAGCAGTACTTC
CDR3aa: CASSQSETSGTYEQYF
v_gene: TRBV4-3
j_gene: TRBJ2-7
abundance: many
d_gene: TRBD2

CDR3nt: TGCGCCAGCAGAGATCAGGGGACAGGCGTGAACACTGAAGCTTTCTTT
CDR3aa: CASRDQGTGVNTEAFF
v_gene: TRBV5-1
j_gene: TRBJ1-1
abundance: NA
d_gene: TRBD1

CDR3nt: TGTGCCATCAGTGAGGAGGAGGGTTTTGGTCAGCCCCAGCATTTT
CDR3aa: CAISEEEGFGQPQHF
v_gene: TRBV10-3
j_gene: TRBJ1-5
abundance: many
d_gene: NA

CDR3nt: TGCGCCAGCAGCTTGGCCATTTGGGAGACCCAAGAGACCCAGTACTTC
CDR3aa: CASSLAIWETQETQYF
v_gene: TRBV5-1
j_gene: TRBJ2-5
abundance: few
d_gene: NA

CDR3nt: TGCAGTGCTCAGTTTCGGGGGGGCGTCGATGAGCAGTTCTTC
CDR3aa: CSAQFRGGVDEQFF
v_gene: TRBV20-1
j_gene: TRBJ2-1
abundance: few
d_gene: TRBD2

CDR3nt: TGTGCCAGCAGTACCCTAGGACGAGACAATGAGCAGTTCTTC
CDR3aa: CASSTLGRDNEQFF
v_gene: TRBV27
j_gene: TRBJ2-1
abundance: many
d_gene: NA

CDR3nt: TGTGCCAGTAGTATAACGTGGGTAGCGGCCCTCTACGAGCAGTACTTC
CDR3aa: CASSITWVAALYEQYF
v_gene: TRBV19
j_gene: TRBJ2-7
abundance: many
d_gene: NA

CDR3nt: TGTGCCAGCCGGGGTAGCGGTCCCAACTATGGCTACACCTTC
CDR3aa: CASRGSGPNYGYTF
v_gene: TRBV12-3/TRBV12-4
j_gene: TRBJ1-2
abundance: NA
d_gene: NA

CDR3nt: TGCAGCGGCTGGGACACACAAGAGACCCAGTACTTC
CDR3aa: CSGWDTQETQYF
v_gene: TRBV29-1
j_gene: TRBJ2-5
abundance: few
d_gene: NA

CDR3nt: TGTGCCAGCAGTTTTATTAGCACAGATACGCAGTATTTT
CDR3aa: CASSFISTDTQYF
v_gene: TRBV12-3/TRBV12-4
j_gene: TRBJ2-3
abundance: many
d_gene: NA

CDR3nt: TGTGCCATCAGTGAGATCAGGGGCAGTGTCGGTTATTTT
CDR3aa: CAISEIRGSVGYF
v_gene: TRBV10-3
j_gene: TRBJ2-3
abundance: many
d_gene: NA

CDR3nt: TGTGCCTGGAGTCCCTCAGGACTAGCGGGGGGTGATGAGCAGTTCTTC
CDR3aa: CAWSPSGLAGGDEQFF
v_gene: TRBV30
j_gene: TRBJ2-1
abundance: few
d_gene: TRBD2

CDR3nt: TGTGCCAGCAGCCATACAGACCACTATGAGCAGTTCTTC
CDR3aa: CASSHTDHYEQFF
v_gene: TRBV12-3/TRBV12-4
j_gene: TRBJ2-1
abundance: many
d_gene: NA

CDR3nt: TGTGCCAGCAGCGGGGGGGGCTACACCTTC
CDR3aa: CASSGGGYTF
v_gene: TRBV28
j_gene: TRBJ1-2
abundance: NA
d_gene: NA

CDR3nt: TGCGCCAGCAGCCCTCGAGACAGGACTATTCAGTACTTC
CDR3aa: CASSPRDRTIQYF
v_gene: TRBV5-1
j_gene: TRBJ2-4
abundance: NA
d_gene: NA

CDR3nt: TGTGCCAGCACCAAACTAGCGGGGGAAGAGACCCAGTACTTC
CDR3aa: CASTKLAGEETQYF
v_gene: TRBV12-3/TRBV12-4
j_gene: TRBJ2-5
abundance: NA
d_gene: TRBD2

CDR3nt: TGTGCCAGCAGCTTAGTCAGGGAAGAGACCCAGTACTTC
CDR3aa: CASSLVREETQYF
v_gene: TRBV7-2
j_gene: TRBJ2-5
abundance: few
d_gene: NA

CDR3nt: TGCAGTGCTACCCGGACCCAGGATGAGCAGTTCTTC
CDR3aa: CSATRTQDEQFF
v_gene: TRBV20-1
j_gene: TRBJ2-1
abundance: many
d_gene: NA

CDR3nt: TGCAGCGCCCAGCGGGACCTCAATGAGCAGTTCTTC
CDR3aa: CSAQRDLNEQFF
v_gene: TRBV29-1
j_gene: TRBJ2-1
abundance: NA
d_gene: TRBD2

CDR3nt: TGTGCCAGCAGCTTAGAGTGGGGGGCCTACAATGAGCAGTTCTTC
CDR3aa: CASSLEWGAYNEQFF
v_gene: TRBV7-2
j_gene: TRBJ2-1
abundance: NA
d_gene: NA

CDR3nt: TGCAGTGCGCAAAAAAGCACAGATACGCAGTATTTT
CDR3aa: CSAQKSTDTQYF
v_gene: TRBV20-1
j_gene: TRBJ2-3
abundance: few
d_gene: NA